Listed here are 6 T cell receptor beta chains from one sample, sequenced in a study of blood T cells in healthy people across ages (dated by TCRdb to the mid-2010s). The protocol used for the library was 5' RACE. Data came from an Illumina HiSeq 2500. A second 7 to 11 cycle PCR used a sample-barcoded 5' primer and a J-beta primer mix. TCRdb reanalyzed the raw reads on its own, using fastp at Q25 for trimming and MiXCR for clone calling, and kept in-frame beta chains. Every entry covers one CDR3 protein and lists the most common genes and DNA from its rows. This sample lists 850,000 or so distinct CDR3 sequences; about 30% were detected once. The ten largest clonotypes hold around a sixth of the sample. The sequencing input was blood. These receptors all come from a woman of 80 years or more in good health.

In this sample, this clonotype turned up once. The CDR3 DNA sequence: TGCAGTGCTAGGGCCGGCGGGGGATTCTTTTCCTACGAGCAGTACTTC. Residues: CSARAGGGFFSYEQYF. This sequence joins TRBV20-1 and TRBJ2-7; 7 bases map to TRBD2. The CDR3 totals 16 residues. With V trimmed by 3 bases and J by 1 base, 12 bases remained unmatched. In germline, CDR1 is DFQATT, CDR2 SNEGSKA (reference sequence).

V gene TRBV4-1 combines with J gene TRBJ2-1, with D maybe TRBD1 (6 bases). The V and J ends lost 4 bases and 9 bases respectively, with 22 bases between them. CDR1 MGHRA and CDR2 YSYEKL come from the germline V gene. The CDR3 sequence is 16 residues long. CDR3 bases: TGCGCCAGCAGCCGTAGTGGGGGCGCACGCCGGGGTGAGCAGTTCTTC. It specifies CASSRSGGARRGEQFF.

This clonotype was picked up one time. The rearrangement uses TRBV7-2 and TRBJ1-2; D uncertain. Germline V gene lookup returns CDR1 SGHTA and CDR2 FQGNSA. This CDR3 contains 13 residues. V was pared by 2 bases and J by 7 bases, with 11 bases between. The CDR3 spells CASSLSSGLGYTF. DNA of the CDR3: TGTGCCAGCAGCTTAAGTAGCGGGCTTGGCTACACCTTC.

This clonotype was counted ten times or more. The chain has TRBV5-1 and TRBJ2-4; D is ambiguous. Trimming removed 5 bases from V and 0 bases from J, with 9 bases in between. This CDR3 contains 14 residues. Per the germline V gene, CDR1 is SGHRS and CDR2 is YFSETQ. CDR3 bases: TGCGCCAGCAGAAGGACGGTAGCCAAAAACATTCAGTACTTC. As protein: CASRRTVAKNIQYF.

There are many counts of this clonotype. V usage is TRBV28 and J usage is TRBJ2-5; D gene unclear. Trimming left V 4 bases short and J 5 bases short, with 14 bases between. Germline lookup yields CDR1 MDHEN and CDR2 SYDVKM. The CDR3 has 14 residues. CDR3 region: CASSSPGMRETQYF. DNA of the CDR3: TGTGCCAGCAGTTCTCCAGGAATGAGGGAGACCCAGTACTTC.

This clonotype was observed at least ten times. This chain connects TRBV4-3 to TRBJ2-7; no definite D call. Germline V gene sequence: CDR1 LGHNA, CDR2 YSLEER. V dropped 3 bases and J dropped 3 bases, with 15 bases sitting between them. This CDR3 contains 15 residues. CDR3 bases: TGCGCCAGCAGCCAGGTTACTGGCGAGATCTACGAGCAGTACTTC. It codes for CASSQVTGEIYEQYF.